This TCR beta chain was sequenced in a study of blood T cell repertoires in COVID-19. Germline CDR1 is SGHRS and CDR2 is YFSETQ. CDR3 length: 15 amino acids. The trim removed 4 bases at V and 1 base at J, leaving 2 bases unmatched. The study drew participants aged about 18 to 89 years from 24 US areas. In the authors' methods: Reference gene primer amplification gave nucleated cell count estimates. Sequencing was performed with immunoSEQ multiplex PCR; in TCRdb, only in-frame clones are kept and a portion is missing. Clone size and V and J calls were adopted from that table, with D and trimming inferred from the DNA. The profile shows about 270,000 clones, around 93% of them singletons. This clone was detected a few times.

Sequenced: PBMCs or T cells enriched from blood (not recorded which). The sequence was obtained from a man aged 40-50 years who had been exposed to COVID-19. The rearrangement joins TRBV5-1 to TRBJ2-1, with 10 nucleotides matching TRBD2. The CDR3 region is CASSTSGMSYNEQFF. The CDR3 coding sequence is TGCGCCAGCAGCACTAGCGGGATGTCCTACAATGAGCAGTTCTTC.